These 6 T cell receptor beta chains came from one sample sequenced in a study of blood T cell repertoires in COVID-19. The method was immunoSEQ multiplex PCR; TCRdb's version includes in-frame clones alone and lacks a portion of them. This table holds 130,000 to 150,000 clones, 85% to 90% found once. The material sequenced was PBMCs or T cells enriched from blood (not recorded which). The receptors derive from a woman aged 25 to 39 with acute COVID-19.

V gene TRBV29-1 combines with J gene TRBJ2-1; maybe TRBD2 (5 bases). The CDR3 is 12 amino acids. V was trimmed by 4 bases and J by 8 bases, leaving 12 bases between them. Germline-derived CDR1 and CDR2 are SQVTM and ANQGSEA. DNA of the CDR3: TGCAGCGTTGGGGGAGAGTGGGATGAGCAGTTCTTC. This encodes CSVGGEWDEQFF.

The chain combines TRBV5-4 with TRBJ1-2, with a possible D match to TRBD1 (6 bases). The CDR3 totals 13 residues. The germline gives CDR1 SGHNT, CDR2 YYREEE (reference sequence). V was cut by 5 bases and J by 5 bases, with 13 bases left in between. The CDR3 DNA is TGTGCCAGCAGTGGGGCAGGGGCTTATGGCTACACCTTC. It yields the protein CASSGAGAYGYTF.

The V and J genes are TRBV2 and TRBJ1-6; 7 positions match TRBD1. Germline trimming cut 4 bases from V and 9 bases from J; bases unmatched to any gene: 9. The CDR3 sequence is 15 residues long. The germline CDR1 and CDR2 sequences are SNHLY and FYNNEI. CDR3 residues: CASSVQGRSLSPLHF. CDR3 DNA: TGTGCCAGCAGTGTACAGGGGAGATCACTTTCACCCCTCCACTTT.

Only one count was recorded for this clone. The chain has TRBV6-4 and TRBJ2-1; D gene ambiguous. This CDR3 contains 14 residues. Germline CDR1 is MRHNA and CDR2 is SNTAGT. V shed 3 bases and J shed 1 base, with 7 bases lying between them. CDR3 sequence reads: CASSEYLSYNEQFF. CDR3 nucleotide sequence: TGTGCCAGCAGTGAATATTTGTCCTACAATGAGCAGTTCTTC.

The chain's CDR3 is CASGGTSGPGAQYF. DNA of the CDR3: TGTGCCAGCGGAGGGACTAGCGGGCCGGGTGCGCAGTATTTT. The rearrangement links TRBV6-6 to TRBJ2-3, with 12 bases identical to TRBD2. Germline V CDR1 and CDR2: MNHNY, SVGAGI (reference sequence). Unmatched junction bases numbered 10, after V lost 8 bases and J lost 10 bases. The CDR3 covers 14 residues.

The chain combines TRBV10-2 with TRBJ2-6; D not certain. CDR1 and CDR2 (germline): WSHSY, SAAADI. Trimming removed 10 bases at V and 0 bases at J, with 4 bases between. This CDR3 comprises 12 residues. In nucleotides, the CDR3 is TGCGCCACCAACTCTGGGGCCAACGTCCTGACTTTC. It yields the protein CATNSGANVLTF.